These 8 T cell receptor beta chains originate from one sample sequenced in a study of blood T cell repertoires in COVID-19. TCRdb's table, derived via immunoSEQ multiplex PCR, lists solely in-frame clones and lacks some. The profile shows 150,000 to 170,000 clones, about 85% of them singletons. The material sequenced was peripheral blood. The receptors originated from a man between 60 and 75 years old with COVID-19, enrolled during active disease.

This chain uses TRBV11-1 with TRBJ1-6, with 8 bases that match TRBD1. The trim removed 5 bases at V and 6 bases at J, leaving 3 bases unmatched. The CDR3 sequence is 14 residues long. Germline V lookup: CDR1 SGHAT, CDR2 FQDESV (reference sequence). CDR3 in amino acids: CASSPGQGNSPLHF. CDR3 nucleotides: TGTGCCAGCAGCCCCGGACAGGGTAATTCACCCCTCCACTTT.

The rearrangement uses TRBV19 and TRBJ1-4, with D unresolved. V lost 5 bases and J 4 bases, leaving 11 bases between the germline ends. CDR3 size: 14 residues. The V gene's germline CDR1 is LNHDA and CDR2 SQIVND (reference sequence). This CDR3 is CASSSTRSNEKLFF. DNA of the CDR3: TGTGCCAGTAGTTCAACGCGGAGTAATGAAAAACTGTTTTTT.

This rearrangement joins TRBV7-8 to TRBJ1-4; D might be TRBD1 (5 bases). CDR1 and CDR2 from the germline V gene are SGHVS and FQNEAQ. V lost 1 base to trimming and J lost 5 bases, with 14 bases between them. This CDR3 spans 16 amino acids. The CDR3 loop is CASSLGGAGWNEKLFF. The DNA of the CDR3 is TGTGCCAGCAGCTTAGGCGGGGCAGGTTGGAATGAAAAACTGTTTTTT.

The genes are TRBV6-5 and TRBJ2-7; 9 nucleotides match TRBD1. The CDR3 sequence is 15 residues long. Germline V gene lookup returns CDR1 MNHEY and CDR2 SVGAGI. Trimming took 0 bases from V and 1 from J; bases not matched to a gene: 1. The CDR3 protein is CASSYSTGGSYEQYF. For the CDR3, the DNA is TGTGCCAGCAGTTACTCGACAGGGGGGTCCTACGAGCAGTACTTC.

The chain links TRBV5-8 to TRBJ1-1, with D maybe TRBD1 (6 bases). V was cut by 1 base and J by 0 bases, with 13 bases left in between. CDR3 length equals 16 residues. Germline CDR1 and CDR2: SGHTS and YDEGEE. CDR3 DNA: TGTGCCAGCAGCTTGACGGGACAACTAATGAACACTGAAGCTTTCTTT. Translated, it gives CASSLTGQLMNTEAFF.

The chain joins TRBV7-2 to TRBJ2-7; 13 nucleotides match TRBD2. J gave up 6 bases and V 3 bases, and 5 bases lay outside the gene matches. This CDR3 comprises 15 residues. Per the germline V gene, CDR1 is SGHTA and CDR2 is FQGNSA. The CDR3 protein is CASSFGLAGVVEQYF. The CDR3 DNA reads TGTGCCAGCAGCTTCGGACTAGCGGGGGTTGTCGAGCAGTACTTC.

The J gene is TRBJ1-5, the V gene TRBV6-5; TRBD1 might be the D (5 bases). The CDR3 is 15 amino acids. Trimming cost V 8 bases and J 0 bases, with 14 bases left between them. Germline V lookup: CDR1 MNHEY, CDR2 SVGAGI. CDR3 DNA: TGTGCCAGCGGCAGGGAAAAATATAGCAATCAGCCCCAGCATTTT. Encoded protein: CASGREKYSNQPQHF.

This sequence joins TRBV5-1 and TRBJ1-1; 10 bases match TRBD1. Trimming at V came to 0 bases and at J to 6 bases, leaving 8 bases not matched to a gene. This CDR3 comprises 16 residues. Germline CDR1 SGHRS, CDR2 YFSETQ. CDR3 sequence reads: CASSLGLGTGVAEAFF. The CDR3 DNA sequence: TGCGCCAGCAGCTTGGGATTAGGGACAGGGGTCGCTGAAGCTTTCTTT.